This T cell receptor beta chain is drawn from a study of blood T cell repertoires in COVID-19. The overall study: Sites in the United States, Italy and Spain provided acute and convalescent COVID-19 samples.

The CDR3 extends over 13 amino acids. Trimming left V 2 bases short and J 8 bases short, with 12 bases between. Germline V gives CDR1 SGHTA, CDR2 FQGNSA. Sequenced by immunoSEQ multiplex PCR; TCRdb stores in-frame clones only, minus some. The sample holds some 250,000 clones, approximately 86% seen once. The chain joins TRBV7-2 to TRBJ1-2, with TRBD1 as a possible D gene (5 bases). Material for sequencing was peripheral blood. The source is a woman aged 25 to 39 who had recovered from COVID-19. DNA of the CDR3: TGTGCCAGCAGCTTAAGTACGGGGGACGGCTACACCTTC. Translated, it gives CASSLSTGDGYTF.